The clone carrying this T cell receptor beta chain has ten or more counts. Its antigen is unidentified. The DNA ends 3 residues before the CDR3 does, and the rest of the CDR3 is filled in from the germline J gene. The sample comes from a study of T cell clonality in common variable immunodeficiency. Study-level findings and limits: Fewer TCRbeta clones were shared among CVID subjects than controls. Links between repertoire features and CVID complications were heterogeneity-limited.

Assay used: immunoSEQ multiplex PCR; TCRdb lists only in-frame clones, some missing. This repertoire holds under 50,000 clones, and none appear only once. Heparinized whole blood, 5 to 8 ml, came from each donor. Germline V gene data show CDR1 as SGHRS and CDR2 as YFSETQ. The CDR3 is 14 amino acids. Losses at the gene ends were 4 bases for V and 6 bases for J; bases not matched to a gene: 8. This TCR was recovered from a person aged 18 to 75 in good health. The gene calls are TRBV5-1 and TRBJ2-7; 9 bases agree with TRBD1. Sequencing was done on a sample of peripheral blood mononuclear cells. The DNA read from the CDR3 is TGCGCCAGCAGCGCCGGGACAGGGATCTCCGAG. As protein: CASSAGTGISE. The entire CDR3 sequence reads CASSAGTGISEQYF.